This T cell receptor (beta chain) was profiled in a study of cytomegalovirus exposure and HLA in healthy donors (dated by TCRdb to about 2017). For context, the study as a whole: An earlier analysis of roughly 500 of the donors reported about 290 Gb of sequence data and more than 90 million unique TCR beta sequences from some 180 million T cells. About 330 gigabases of sequencing data and 70 million to 95 million unique TCR sequences made up an early release that covered some 640 HLA-typed donors. Of the roughly 390 genotyped donors, around 81% fell in the genetic ancestry cluster associated with self-reported Caucasian donors. The aim of the study was to test whether cataloging public T cell receptors could identify signatures of past pathogen exposure. The study used immunosequencing to profile the T cell repertoires of under 700 subjects and linked those repertoires to cytomegalovirus serostatus. Along with the approximately 620-subject first cohort, a separate validation cohort of some 130 different subjects was used. To predict cytomegalovirus infection status, the study brought together high-throughput TCR immunosequencing, statistical association of individual TCRs with disease status, and machine learning. A later analysis re-examined previously published TCR beta repertoires from 600 to 700 donors and added high-resolution HLA genotyping to investigate patterns of TCR occurrence. Rather than using new phenotypic data, the later analysis identified candidate immune exposures from TCR beta sequences and from how often those sequences occurred across donors. To decide whether each TCR beta V gene segment behaved as functional or pseudogenic, an earlier analysis of 587 of the donors relied on high-throughput TCR beta sequencing. Alongside the repertoire data, information on donor age, sex, ethnicity and CMV serostatus was compiled. A later genetic analysis used genome-wide SNP genotypes for about 60% of the roughly 700 donors, treating that subset as a discovery cohort. Every repertoire in the discovery cohort had been generated on one and the same sequencing platform. Class I and class II HLA loci were covered by the typing at four-digit resolution. The number of donors typed differed by locus, with about 629-640 for A, B, C, DRB1 and DQB1, over 500 for DQA1, approximately 580 for DPA1, and approximately 470 for DPB1. Several DR-DQ haplotypes were handled as single units for association and clustering because linkage in the cohort was strong. On average, about 240,000 unique TCR beta nucleotide sequences were sequenced per donor among 398 genotyped donors of the cohort, with 15% to 20% of those sequences being non-productive.

The cohort consisted of 670 or so healthy bone marrow donors. At the time of sampling, every cohort member was nominally healthy, though immune exposures that went unrecorded were likely present. The donor tested CMV seropositive and was one of the 289 seropositive cohort members. Every donor gave a peripheral blood sample, and the peripheral blood mononuclear cells from that sample were used for TCR beta sequencing. The Qiagen DNeasy Blood Extraction Kit was used to extract genomic DNA from the blood cell samples. The investigation overall reported the following: According to the authors, the approach could potentially be generalized to other disease states and immunological phenotypes. In both the original and validation cohorts, the classifier was reported to diagnose cytomegalovirus status with high specificity and sensitivity. Compared with the roughly 720-donor mean, donors in an Asian-associated ancestry cluster had fewer N-insertions in productive TCRs, according to a later genetic analysis. A total of fewer than 200 TCR beta chains were listed by the study as associated with cytomegalovirus. Assigning TCR associations to individual alleles was difficult when HLA alleles, especially DR and DQ, strongly co-occurred. A later analysis reported that several top co-occurrence clusters appeared linked to parvovirus B19, influenza, CMV and Epstein-Barr virus. In vitro tests confirmed that a few of the cytomegalovirus-associated TCR beta chains recognize cytomegalovirus antigens. The sequencing pipeline was judged likely to have produced a cluster of highly shared sequence variants as a technical artifact. Only TCR beta chains were sequenced in this cohort, and the absence of alpha or paired-chain data limited detectable features. A later analysis found that most CMV-associated TCR beta chains appeared HLA-restricted, with HLA associations seemingly driven largely by CMV exposure. Because HLA typing was missing for some donors at each locus, association tests included only the typed subset. At a false discovery rate of 0.05, a later analysis linked under 20,000 TCR beta sequences to specific HLA alleles. In an earlier analysis of 587 of the donors, most TCR beta V segments appeared in productive rearrangements about 87% or about 30% of the time, broadly matching IMGT annotations. The presence/absence analyses assumed that sequencing depth was roughly uniform across donors, and that assumption may not be true. Across donors, most TCR sequences were observed very rarely, whereas some public TCRs were present in many individuals. According to a later analysis, TCR association rates differed among HLA loci, with DRB1 alleles showing the most associated TCRs and HLA-C alleles showing the fewest. A later genetic analysis associated a missense DCLRE1C variant with V-gene and J-gene trimming of TCR beta chains, and an independent cohort replicated the association. Over 15 rarely observed V segments, including chromosome 9 orphons, were excluded from the earlier analysis of several hundred of the donors because counts were too low. Immune exposure information for the cohort was limited to CMV serostatus. A further reported finding was that TCR beta sequences accurately predicted the HLA-A and HLA-B alleles for most subjects in the first cohort. In a later analysis, HLA-associated TCR beta chains were found to be more clonally expanded and to have lower generation probabilities than equally common non-associated chains. Linkage disequilibrium might explain the correlated functional status among segregating V segments, but an unknown experimental factor could not be ruled out. Some IMGT-functional V segments, including TRBV6-2 and TRBV6-3, could not be told apart with the 87-base-pair reads, so those segments were excluded.

At the junction V is shortened by 0 bases and J by 4 bases; bases outside the gene matches: 6. From a lookup of the germline V gene, CDR1 and CDR2 are SGHDT and YYEEEE. The CDR3 runs 16 amino acids, cysteine and phenylalanine included. Only CDR3 DNA remains: 48 bases, in frame from the first base. Receptor amplification or capture employed the immunoSEQ multiplex PCR assay. A mixture of 60 forward primers for TCR Vbeta segments and 13 reverse primers for TCR Jbeta segments was used in the multiplex PCR. The CDR3 region of rearranged TCR beta genes was amplified from genomic DNA by a multiplex PCR assay. On the Illumina HiSeq System, the amplified TCR beta libraries were sequenced as 87-base-pair reads. As for the original processing: In a later analysis, tens of millions of unique TCR beta chains were counted across the approximately 670 repertoires, and around 10 million of these chains were shared by at least two donors. A nearest-neighbor algorithm error-corrected the raw reads and collapsed the reads into unique sequences, merging closely related sequences to remove PCR and sequencing errors. V, D and J gene segments were assigned by aligning CDR3 sequences to IMGT reference sequences. For a sequence to be retained, a match of at least six nucleotides to both a V gene segment and a J gene segment was required. A rearrangement was called productive if the CDR3 had no stop codons and remained in frame with V and J, and every other rearrangement was called non-productive. CDR3 was defined according to IMGT convention as the region running from the second conserved V-encoded cysteine to the conserved J-encoded phenylalanine. In an earlier analysis of some 550 of the donors, sequences lacking an unambiguous match to a single V gene segment were excluded. An earlier analysis of about 590 of the donors classified V segments as functional when productive rearrangements were above 56.7% and as segregating when the standard deviation between donors was above 5%. A statistical classification framework was built to diagnose cytomegalovirus status from the catalog of TCR beta chain sequences. V and J gene assignment, in a later analysis, came from comparing TCR nucleotide sequences with IMGT/GENE-DB human TR gene sequences. A later analysis assigned CDR3 sequences and most-parsimonious VDJ recombination scenarios with the TCRdist pipeline. In a later analysis, each TCR beta chain was defined by its CDR3 amino acid sequence together with its V-gene family, and reads without a unique V-gene family were excluded. A later analysis removed 500 to 650 highly shared, low-generation-probability nucleotide sequences to deal with suspected cross-contamination and a sequencing artifact. In a later analysis, a clonal expansion index was calculated for each public chain from normalized within-repertoire ranks of inferred template counts. In a later analysis, generation probabilities were computed with a VDJ recombination model fitted to out-of-frame rearrangements, and the resulting probabilities were checked against IGoR. In a later analysis, hypergeometric tests were used to score TCR-TCR, TCR-HLA and TCR-CMV co-occurrence, with a repertoire-size bias correction applied to TCR pairs. False discovery rates were estimated in a later analysis by permuting HLA or CMV assignments 20 times. In a later analysis, co-occurring TCRs were grouped with DBSCAN, and TCRdist sequence similarity was added when clustering was performed within HLA-allele-positive subsets. For co-occurrence clustering, repertoires with fewer than 30,000 or more than 120,000 public chains were excluded, along with roughly 5 repertoires with anomalous nucleotide sharing. TCRdb retrieved this table from immuneACCESS and kept in-frame rearrangements only. Not all clones are present; in checked studies, unresolved V genes account for under half, and no reason is known for the remainder. V, J and clone size are taken as reported in that table, and D and trimming were inferred from the DNA itself. The sample table holds around 150,000 clones, of which roughly four fifths were seen once. The top ten hold around a tenth of the sample.

This clone was detected once. The clone's antigen remains unknown. Base qualities are missing; no much larger clone stands one base away. Source material: PBMCs. This sequence originates from a middle-aged man in good health and CMV-seropositive. The rearrangement joined TRBV5-6 to TRBJ1-4, with 7 bases in between that match TRBD1. The CDR3 amino acid sequence is: CASSLASAGGNEKLFF. Read as DNA, the sequence is TGTGCCAGCAGCTTGGCCTCAGCAGGGGGTAATGAAAAACTGTTTTTT.